A selection of T cell receptor beta chains follows, all from one sample in a study of T-cell memory formation after mild COVID-19. MiXCR, run by TCRdb on the 5' RACE reads, gives a single entry per CDR3 protein. In the table there are hundreds of thousands of distinct CDR3 sequences, about a fifth of which are singletons. Sequencing used PBMCs or a T cell subset sorted from them (not recorded which). The receptors were sampled from an adult woman who had mild COVID-19 (a few samples of this study predate the infection). Cell type and time point are not known. CDR3s include the opening cysteine and the closing phenylalanine or tryptophan. The D gene is left open where the match is weak. Size is stated for part of the rows, as once, few or many counts, or as a class when the clone is expanded.

D: -; size: -; V: TRBV18; J: TRBJ2-7; CDR3: CASSPEGVGEQYF; DNA: TGTGCCAGCTCACCTGAGGGGGTTGGGGAGCAGTACTTC
D: TRBD1; size: few; V: TRBV14; J: TRBJ1-1; CDR3: CASSLGGAAEAFF; DNA: TGTGCCAGCAGCCTAGGGGGCGCGGCTGAAGCTTTCTTT
D: -; size: few; V: TRBV20-1; J: TRBJ1-3; CDR3: CSARIRNTIYF; DNA: TGCAGTGCTAGGATTCGAAACACCATATATTTT
D: TRBD1; size: few; V: TRBV11-3; J: TRBJ2-7; CDR3: CASSGGRQGSPTYEQYF; DNA: TGTGCCAGCAGCGGAGGGCGACAGGGGAGTCCTACCTACGAGCAGTACTTC
D: TRBD2; size: -; V: TRBV7-9; J: TRBJ2-3; CDR3: CASSRLAVTDTQYF; DNA: TGTGCCAGCAGTCGACTAGCGGTCACAGATACGCAGTATTTT
D: -; size: few; V: TRBV7-3; J: TRBJ2-3; CDR3: CASSFRPRQGGRTDTQYF; DNA: TGTGCCAGCAGCTTCCGCCCGAGACAGGGAGGTCGTACAGATACGCAGTATTTT
D: -; size: few; V: TRBV5-5; J: TRBJ1-1; CDR3: CASSLQTGNTEAFF; DNA: TGTGCCAGCAGCTTGCAAACTGGAAACACTGAAGCTTTCTTT
D: -; size: few; V: TRBV9; J: TRBJ2-7; CDR3: CASSRGANAYEQYF; DNA: TGTGCCAGCAGCCGCGGGGCCAACGCCTACGAGCAGTACTTC
D: TRBD2; size: few; V: TRBV6-5; J: TRBJ2-1; CDR3: CASSYDPIAGEQFF; DNA: TGTGCCAGCAGTTACGACCCAATAGCGGGTGAGCAGTTCTTC
D: TRBD1; size: many; V: TRBV10-3; J: TRBJ2-7; CDR3: CAIRGQGATYEQYF; DNA: TGTGCCATCAGGGGACAGGGGGCCACCTACGAGCAGTACTTC
D: -; size: -; V: TRBV6-5; J: TRBJ1-3; CDR3: CASSYSMGLMEGNTIYF; DNA: TGTGCCAGCAGTTACTCGATGGGCCTTATGGAAGGAAACACCATATATTTT
D: TRBD2; size: -; V: TRBV7-9; J: TRBJ2-1; CDR3: CASSSGRLLADNEQFF; DNA: TGTGCCAGCAGCTCTGGGAGGTTGCTAGCGGACAATGAGCAGTTCTTC
D: -; size: many; V: TRBV25-1; J: TRBJ2-7; CDR3: CASSDSLPYEQYF; DNA: TGTGCCAGCAGTGACTCCCTTCCCTACGAGCAGTACTTC
D: TRBD2; size: few; V: TRBV7-8; J: TRBJ2-7; CDR3: CASSSRAGGEQYF; DNA: TGTGCCAGCAGCTCGCGGGCGGGGGGCGAGCAGTACTTC
D: TRBD1; size: few; V: TRBV3-1; J: TRBJ2-7; CDR3: CATAWGQGGRNEQYF; DNA: TGTGCCACCGCATGGGGACAGGGAGGGAGGAACGAGCAGTACTTC
D: TRBD1; size: few; V: TRBV9; J: TRBJ2-5; CDR3: CASSVERGPWETQYF; DNA: TGTGCCAGCAGCGTAGAGAGGGGGCCCTGGGAGACCCAGTACTTC
D: -; size: -; V: TRBV12-3/TRBV12-4; J: TRBJ1-1; CDR3: CASSLEEQYTEAFF; DNA: TGTGCCAGCAGTTTAGAGGAACAATACACTGAAGCTTTCTTT
D: -; size: -; V: TRBV20-1; J: TRBJ1-1; CDR3: CSARGRADGALWSPEAFF; DNA: TGCAGTGCTAGGGGCCGCGCGGACGGCGCCTTATGGTCTCCTGAAGCTTTCTTT